The 13 T cell receptor beta chains presented below share a single source sample, sequenced in a study of control samples from healthy donors and cancer patients (TCRdb year 2020). Libraries were built with the immunoSEQ multiplex PCR assay. Sourced from immuneACCESS, this table was stored by TCRdb with only in-frame sequences that have V and J called. A share of the clones is absent; for the studies checked, an unresolved V gene accounts for under half, and the remainder has no known explanation. Within this sample are fewer than 120,000 clones, with around 89% of them counted one time only. The top ten hold 3.7% of the sample. Material for sequencing was PBMCs. The receptors were sampled from a woman aged 60 to 75 with lung cancer.

The V call is TRBV6-5, the J call TRBJ2-2; no clear D gene. Germline values: CDR1 MNHEY, CDR2 SVGAGI. The CDR3 contains 13 residues. The ends were cut back, 2 bases at V and 5 bases at J, with 6 bases in the middle. CDR3 nucleotides: TGTGCCAGCAGTTACACCCGAACCGGGGAGCTGTTTTTT. It codes for CASSYTRTGELFF.

This sequence joins TRBV29-1 and TRBJ1-2, with 10 bases identical to TRBD1. This CDR3 comprises 14 residues. CDR1 and CDR2 from the germline V gene are SQVTM and ANQGSEA. The V segment lost 8 bases and the J segment 8 bases; nucleotides outside the gene matches: 14. The CDR3 region has the DNA TGCAGCTACCTCTGGGGACAGGGGATAGGAGGCTACACCTTC. Translated, it gives CSYLWGQGIGGYTF.

The chain recombines TRBV5-4 with TRBJ2-7; TRBD1 matches at 9 bases. This CDR3 is 15 amino acids long. The V gene's germline CDR1 is SGHNT and CDR2 YYREEE (reference sequence). The V and J ends lost 3 bases and 0 bases, in that order; junction bases with no gene match: 4. CDR3 in amino acids: CASSSGQGSSYEQYF. The CDR3 DNA sequence: TGTGCCAGCAGCTCAGGACAGGGGAGCTCCTACGAGCAGTACTTC.

This clone was recorded a few times. The chain carries TRBV4-1 and TRBJ1-6; 7 bases match TRBD1. The germline V gene encodes CDR1 MGHRA and CDR2 YSYEKL. The ends lost 1 base at V and 6 bases at J; junction bases unmatched: 3. The CDR3 extends over 15 amino acids. The CDR3 nucleotides read TGCGCCAGCAGCCAAGCGACAGGGATTAATTCACCCCTCCACTTT. This codes for CASSQATGINSPLHF.

This sequence joins TRBV2 and TRBJ1-1; maybe TRBD1 (5 bases). The CDR3 spans 13 residues. The germline gives CDR1 SNHLY, CDR2 FYNNEI. The ends were cut back, 6 bases at V and 1 base at J, with 9 bases in the middle. CDR3 protein: CASRGGENTEAFF. For the CDR3, the DNA is TGTGCCAGCAGGGGGGGAGAGAACACTGAAGCTTTCTTT.

The chain carries TRBV11-2 and TRBJ2-1; D is unresolved. Between the trimmed V and J ends, which lost 1 base and 6 bases, there was a span of 4 bases. Germline V lookup: CDR1 SGHAT, CDR2 FQNNGV. CDR3 length: 12 residues. CDR3 DNA: TGTGCCAGCAGCTTAGGGACCAATGAGCAGTTCTTC. This sequence encodes CASSLGTNEQFF.

The chain uses TRBV2 and TRBJ2-7; D unresolved. CDR3 size: 14 residues. The germline V and J ends were trimmed by 8 bases and 2 bases, with 16 bases remaining between them. Germline CDR1 SNHLY, CDR2 FYNNEI. The CDR3 nucleotides read TGTGCCAGCCAAGAGGCACCTCAACCCTACGAGCAGTACTTC. Amino acids: CASQEAPQPYEQYF.

The chain has TRBV2 and TRBJ1-5; a possible D gene is TRBD1 (6 bases). The CDR3 runs to 14 residues. V shed 9 bases and J shed 0 bases, with 12 bases lying between them. The germline V gene encodes CDR1 SNHLY and CDR2 FYNNEI. The CDR3 DNA is TGTGCCAGTCGACAGGTGGATAGCAATCAGCCCCAGCATTTT. Encoded protein: CASRQVDSNQPQHF. Together with reference TRBV2 and TRBJ1-5, the CDR3 gives the full variable domain: EPEVTQTPSHQVTQMGQEVILRCVPISNHLYFYWYRQILGQKVEFLVSFYNNEISEKSEIFDDQFSVERPDGSNFTLKIRSTKLEDSAMYFCASRQVDSNQPQHFGDGTRLSIL.

The V call is TRBV27, the J call TRBJ1-2; TRBD1 agrees at 7 bases. CDR1 is MNHEY and CDR2 is SMNVEV in the germline V gene (reference sequence). This CDR3 has 15 amino acids. Trimming removed 0 bases from V and 2 bases from J; junction bases left unmatched: 3. The CDR3 coding sequence is TGTGCCAGCAGTTTATCACCCAGGGGGAACTATGGCTACACCTTC. This gives the protein CASSLSPRGNYGYTF.

The chain has TRBV30 and TRBJ1-5; 7 bases match TRBD1. This CDR3 contains 15 residues. The junction had 12 bases not matched to a gene; V was cut back by 3 bases and J by 7 bases. CDR1 GTSNPN and CDR2 SVGIG come from the germline V gene (reference sequence). The CDR3 DNA follows: TGTGCCTGGAGCCTGACAGGGTCAGGGAACCAGCCCCAGCATTTT. Its protein is CAWSLTGSGNQPQHF.

The chain has TRBV18 and TRBJ1-5; D is ambiguous. This CDR3 comprises 14 residues. Germline loops: CDR1 KGHSH, CDR2 LQKENI. V lost 3 bases, J lost 0 bases, and 6 bases lay in between. CDR3 sequence (DNA): TGTGCCAGCTCACCCTCATATAGCAATCAGCCCCAGCATTTT. Translation gives CASSPSYSNQPQHF.

The V gene is TRBV6-5, the J gene TRBJ2-1; the D call may be TRBD1 or TRBD2 (6 bases each). The germline V gene has CDR1 MNHEY and CDR2 SVGAGI. CDR3 length equals 11 residues. V was shortened by 5 bases and J by 8 bases, with 7 bases between the two germline ends. The CDR3 nucleotides are TGTGCCAGCAGTAGGGGGGATGAGCAGTTCTTC. Translated, it gives CASSRGDEQFF.

This CDR3 reads CASTPLVRNEQFF. CDR3 in DNA: TGTGCCAGCACCCCCCTGGTCCGCAATGAGCAGTTCTTC. The V gene is TRBV28, the J gene TRBJ2-1; no clear D. The CDR3 is 13 amino acids. Trimming left V 7 bases short and J 6 bases short, with 13 bases between. The V gene's germline CDR1 is MDHEN and CDR2 SYDVKM. Full variable domain (rest looked up from reference TRBV28 and TRBJ2-1): DVKVTQSSRYLVKRTGEKVFLECVQDMDHENMFWYRQDPGLGLRLIYFSYDVKMKEKGDIPEGYSVSREKKERFSLILESASTNQTSMYLCASTPLVRNEQFFGPGTRLTVL.